These 11 T cell receptor beta chains came from one sample sequenced in a study of T cells in Graves' hyperthyroidism and ophthalmopathy (dated by TCRdb to the late 2010s). The library was generated by multiplex PCR. Sequencing was carried out with an Illumina HiSeq 2000. Amplification of TCR beta CDR3 regions was carried out from RNA transcripts. A first-round RT-PCR of the TCR CDR3 used the HTBI primer set with the Qiagen OneStep RT-PCR kit. TCRdb trimmed the raw reads at Q25, called clones with MiXCR and kept productive beta chains. Each entry merges the rows of one CDR3 protein and shows their most common DNA and genes. The sample records 37,000 or so distinct CDR3 sequences, around 50% of which are singletons. The ten largest make up roughly 17% of the sample. The sample consisted of blood. All receptors come from a man in his forties or fifties with Graves' ophthalmopathy.

This chain links TRBV9 with TRBJ2-2; D uncertain. The CDR3 covers 10 residues. V was pared by 6 bases and J by 7 bases, with 4 bases between. In germline, CDR1 is SGDLS, CDR2 YYNGEE. The CDR3 region is CASTFGELFF. CDR3 sequence (DNA): TGTGCCAGCACATTCGGGGAGCTGTTTTTT.

A single count supports this clonotype. The chain joins TRBV15 to TRBJ2-1; 7 positions match TRBD1. V dropped 3 bases and J dropped 3; count of bases not matched to a gene: 8. Germline V gene data show CDR1 as LNHNV and CDR2 as YYDKDF (reference sequence). The CDR3 is made up of 16 amino acids. CDR3 loop: CATSSVRGTVYNEQFF. In DNA, the CDR3 is TGTGCCACCAGCAGCGTGCGAGGGACAGTCTACAATGAGCAGTTCTTC.

The CDR3 here is CASSDGLAAYSYEQYF. CDR3 in DNA: TGTGCCAGCAGTGACGGACTAGCGGCCTACTCCTACGAGCAGTACTTC. This chain joins TRBV6-4 and TRBJ2-7; 10 positions match TRBD2. The CDR3 contains 16 residues. J lost 0 bases, V lost 2 bases, and 4 bases had no gene match. In germline, CDR1 is MRHNA, CDR2 SNTAGT.

The gene calls are TRBV11-2 and TRBJ1-5, with D tentatively TRBD1 (6 bases). The CDR3 loop spans 11 amino acids. V was shortened by 6 bases and J by 9 bases, with 9 bases between the two germline ends. CDR1 and CDR2 from the germline V gene are SGHAT and FQNNGV. The DNA for the CDR3 is TGTGCCAGCAGGAGGGGGGGGCCCCAGCATTTT. As protein: CASRRGGPQHF. The full variable domain, its missing parts supplied by reference TRBV11-2 and TRBJ1-5, is EAGVAQSPRYKIIEKRQSVAFWCNPISGHATLYWYQQILGQGPKLLIQFQNNGVVDDSQLPKDRFSAERLKGVDSTLKIQPAKLEDSAVYLCASRRGGPQHFGDGTRLSIL.

This clonotype showed up many times. The rearrangement links TRBV16 to TRBJ2-3, with a possible D match to TRBD2 (5 bases). Germline V gene sequence: CDR1 KGHSY, CDR2 FQNENV. The V end was cut by 4 bases, the J end by 4 bases, with 12 bases between. This CDR3 has 14 amino acids. Here the CDR3 DNA reads TGTGCCAGCAGCCCAACTAGTTCGGCAGATACGCAGTATTTT. Protein: CASSPTSSADTQYF.

The chain joins TRBV27 to TRBJ1-4; TRBD1 might be the D (6 bases). CDR3 length equals 16 residues. The germline V gene has CDR1 MNHEY and CDR2 SMNVEV (reference sequence). The germline V and J ends were trimmed by 2 bases and 12 bases, with 22 bases remaining between them. The CDR3 is CASSLILAGAGGELFF. The CDR3 DNA reads as TGTGCCAGCAGTTTAATTCTGGCAGGGGCCGGCGGAGAACTGTTTTTT.

The gene calls are TRBV28 and TRBJ2-3, with 8 bases fitting TRBD2. The germline gives CDR1 MDHEN, CDR2 SYDVKM. The CDR3 is 14 amino acids. The trim removed 5 bases at V and 3 bases at J, leaving 4 bases unmatched. The CDR3 sequence: CASSKAGVTDTQYF. CDR3 nucleotide sequence: TGTGCCAGCAGTAAAGCGGGGGTAACAGATACGCAGTATTTT.

The V and J genes are TRBV27 and TRBJ1-5; TRBD1 matches 10 bases. V lost 6 bases and J lost 1; bases outside the gene matches: 12. The germline V gene encodes CDR1 MNHEY and CDR2 SMNVEV (reference sequence). The CDR3 is 18 residues long. CDR3 residues: CASRGQGSMVRSNQPQHF. Written as DNA, the CDR3 is TGTGCCAGCAGGGGACAGGGGAGCATGGTCCGGAGCAATCAGCCCCAGCATTTT.

Remarks on this clonotype: No conserved phenylalanine or tryptophan is present at the end of the CDR3, so a read error is the likely explanation. The limits of the CDR3 on the DNA are not certain, so only TCRdb's listed CDR3 is given. The chain employs TRBV5-6 and TRBJ2-2; the D call of TRBD2 is as the table states it, not checked on the DNA. The CDR3 is 8 residues long, counting both termini. Germline loops: CDR1 SGHDT, CDR2 YYEEEE. CDR3 residues: CASSLGGR.

This clonotype was recorded at least ten times. V is TRBV3-1 and J is TRBJ1-2; D is perhaps TRBD1 (5 bases). The CDR3 contains 16 residues. The ends were cut back, 3 bases at V and 2 bases at J, with 16 bases in the middle. Germline CDR1 and CDR2: LGHDT and YNNKEL (reference sequence). DNA for the CDR3: TGTGCCAGCAGCCAGCGGGCGGGAGGGGTCAACTATGGCTACACCTTC. This codes for CASSQRAGGVNYGYTF.

As for this clonotype: At one of its ends the junction is not consistent with the germline gene, which may arise from a read error. The chain is built from TRBV12-3 or TRBV12-4 and TRBJ2-7; D may match TRBD1 or TRBD2 (5 bases each). The CDR3 sequence is 12 residues long. DNA of the CDR3: TGTGCCAGTTATTTGGGGGTTGGGGAGCTGTACTTC. Translating gives CASYLGVGELYF.